The 21 T cell receptor beta chains given below trace back to one sample, sequenced in a study of T-cell reconstitution after alpha-beta-depleted transplantation in children. The TCRbeta library incorporated unique molecular identifiers. Each CDR3 protein gets one entry after TCRdb re-called the PCR reads with MiXCR. The sample contains more than 90,000 distinct CDR3 sequences, 7% to 10% of which appear only once. The source was PBMCs from the stem cell graft donor, collected from the stem cell graft. Every receptor here comes from a human donor who donated a stem cell graft to a child with congenital amegakaryocytic thrombocytopenia.

This clonotype was seen many times. This chain connects TRBV5-1 to TRBJ1-1; TRBD1 is a possible D gene (5 bases). The CDR3 is made up of 15 amino acids. In germline, CDR1 is SGHRS, CDR2 YFSETQ. Trimming left V 4 bases short and J 0 bases short, with 13 bases between. As DNA, the CDR3 is TGCGCCAGCAGCCTTCGGACACCCATGAACACTGAAGCTTTCTTT. Protein product: CASSLRTPMNTEAFF.

This clonotype appeared many times. This sequence joins TRBV15 and TRBJ1-2; perhaps TRBD1 as D (6 bases). V lost 5 bases to trimming and J lost 8 bases, with 21 bases between them. The germline CDR1 and CDR2 sequences are LNHNV and YYDKDF (reference sequence). The CDR3 sequence is 15 residues long. CDR3 coding DNA: TGTGCCACCAGCGGATCCCCAACAGGGTCTGGCGGCTACACCTTC. Protein sequence: CATSGSPTGSGGYTF.

This clonotype has a single count. A clone one base away is much larger, so this may be a read error. The chain is built from TRBV9 and TRBJ2-1; no clear D. The CDR3 is 14 amino acids. The germline CDR1 and CDR2 sequences are SGDLS and YYNGEE. The germline V and J ends were trimmed by 1 base and 0 bases, with 5 bases remaining between them. The CDR3 nucleotides are TGTGCCAGCAGCGTAACGTCCTCCTACAATGAGCAGTTCTTC. Its translation is CASSVTSSYNEQFF.

This clonotype was observed many times. The gene calls are TRBV6-5 and TRBJ2-7; a weak D match, TRBD1 (6 bases). Trimming shortened V by 5 bases and J by 2 bases, and 16 bases separated the two germline ends. The CDR3 length is 15 residues. Germline V CDR1 and CDR2: MNHEY, SVGAGI. DNA of the CDR3: TGTGCCAGCAGTACACCGGGACACCTCGCCTACGAGCAGTACTTC. This translates into CASSTPGHLAYEQYF.

This clonotype was detected many times. The rearrangement uses TRBV5-1 and TRBJ1-1; no clear D. There are 15 residues in the CDR3. Germline-derived CDR1 and CDR2 are SGHRS and YFSETQ. The V end lost 4 bases, the J end lost 0 bases, and 13 bases lay between the germline ends. CDR3 residues: CASSPAKGLNTEAFF. The CDR3, as DNA: TGCGCCAGCAGCCCCGCAAAAGGGTTGAACACTGAAGCTTTCTTT. Variable domain in full (rest from reference TRBV5-1 and TRBJ1-1): KAGVTQTPRYLIKTRGQQVTLSCSPISGHRSVSWYQQTPGQGLQFLFEYFSETQRNKGNFPGRFSGRQFSNSRSEMNVSTLELGDSALYLCASSPAKGLNTEAFFGQGTRLTVV.

There are many counts of this clonotype. V and J are TRBV12-3 or TRBV12-4 and TRBJ1-1; no clear D. This CDR3 has 13 residues. V shed 7 bases and J shed 5 bases, with 14 bases lying between them. CDR3 amino acids: CASKEGSGTEAFF. The CDR3 DNA follows: TGTGCCAGCAAGGAAGGGAGCGGGACTGAAGCTTTCTTT.

This clonotype was seen more than once but under ten times. The rearrangement links TRBV5-5 to TRBJ2-1; D is unresolved. In germline, CDR1 is SGHKS, CDR2 YYEKEE (reference sequence). CDR3 length equals 16 residues. Between the trimmed V and J ends, which lost 4 bases and 6 bases, there was a span of 20 bases. The CDR3 region is CASSRQPPVPGNEQFF. The DNA of the CDR3 is TGTGCCAGCAGCCGACAACCACCCGTACCTGGCAATGAGCAGTTCTTC.

The table lists this clonotype with many counts. J is TRBJ2-3 and V is TRBV9, with a possible D match to TRBD2 (6 bases). There are 15 residues in the CDR3. Germline CDR1 reads SGDLS; CDR2 reads YYNGEE. V shed 3 bases and J shed 3 bases, with 14 bases lying between them. DNA for the CDR3: TGTGCCAGCAGCGAGCGAGGAGGGTGGACAGATACGCAGTATTTT. As protein: CASSERGGWTDTQYF. Filled out from reference TRBV9 and TRBJ2-3, the complete variable domain reads DSGVTQTPKHLITATGQRVTLRCSPRSGDLSVYWYQQSLDQGLQFLIQYYNGEERAKGNILERFSAQQFPDLHSELNLSSLELGDSALYFCASSERGGWTDTQYFGPGTRLTVL.

This clonotype was counted ten times or more. V and J are TRBV3-1 and TRBJ2-1; 9 bases match TRBD1. CDR1 and CDR2 (germline): LGHDT, YNNKEL (reference sequence). The CDR3 has 15 residues. V was pared by 2 bases and J by 8 bases, with 7 bases of the junction left unmatched. The CDR3 loop is CASSQLGQGRHEQFF. CDR3 DNA sequence: TGTGCCAGCAGCCAATTGGGACAGGGCAGGCATGAGCAGTTCTTC.

This clonotype was counted at least ten times. CDR3 sequence: CASSFNGQDGYTF. The CDR3 DNA follows: TGTGCCAGCAGCTTTAACGGACAGGATGGCTACACCTTC. V gene TRBV7-8 combines with J gene TRBJ1-2; TRBD1 agrees at 7 bases. The length of the CDR3 is 13 residues. After removal of 3 bases from V and 6 bases from J, the junction contained 4 bases not matched to a gene. Germline lookup yields CDR1 SGHVS and CDR2 FQNEAQ.

The V and J genes are TRBV7-2 and TRBJ2-1, with 10 bases aligning to TRBD2. The V gene's germline CDR1 is SGHTA and CDR2 FQGNSA. This CDR3 has 16 amino acids. Trimming took 3 bases from V and 8 from J; bases not matched to a gene: 10. CDR3 sequence: CASSLDSGGLVDEQFF. In DNA, the CDR3 is TGTGCCAGCAGCTTGGATAGCGGGGGGCTGGTAGATGAGCAGTTCTTC.

In this sample, this clonotype turned up many times. CDR3 in DNA: TGTGCCACCAGCGGACAGGGGGGCAACGAGCAGTACTTC. Translated, it gives CATSGQGGNEQYF. The V and J genes are TRBV15 and TRBJ2-7, with 10 bases aligning to TRBD1. The CDR3 covers 13 residues. Germline CDR1 and CDR2: LNHNV and YYDKDF (reference sequence). V lost 5 bases and J lost 5; bases outside the gene matches: 3.

This clonotype was observed at least ten times. In DNA form, the CDR3 reads TGTGCCATCAGTTTTTCCACAGACCAAGAGACCCAGTACTTC. This gives the protein CAISFSTDQETQYF. The J gene is TRBJ2-5, the V gene TRBV10-3; D gene unclear. Per the germline V gene, CDR1 is ENHRY and CDR2 is SYGVKD. The CDR3 consists of 14 residues. Trimming cost V 5 bases and J 0 bases, with 10 bases left between them.

This clonotype was counted at least ten times. At one of its ends the junction is not consistent with the germline gene, which may arise from a read error. The rearrangement uses TRBV20-1 and TRBJ2-7; no clear D gene. Germline values: CDR1 DFQATT, CDR2 SNEGSKA (reference sequence). The CDR3 runs to 14 residues. The CDR3 reads CSAREFVGSYEQYF. In DNA, the CDR3 is TGCAGTGCCAGAGAATTTGTAGGGTCCTACGAGCAGTACTTC.

This clonotype was recorded many times. The chain employs TRBV5-5 and TRBJ2-3, with D possibly TRBD2 on 6 matching bases. There are 17 residues in the CDR3. From germline, CDR1 is SGHKS and CDR2 YYEKEE (reference sequence). V gave up 0 bases and J gave up 6 bases, with 20 bases separating them. Here the CDR3 reads CASSLDGSGTEGDTQYF. In DNA, the CDR3 is TGTGCCAGCAGCTTGGATGGGTCAGGGACGGAGGGGGATACGCAGTATTTT.

Many counts were recorded for this clonotype. The chain uses TRBV7-7 and TRBJ2-2; D gene ambiguous. The ends were cut back, 9 bases at V and 3 bases at J, with 5 bases in the middle. Germline CDR1 and CDR2: SSHAT and FNYEAQ (reference sequence). The CDR3 covers 11 residues. The CDR3: CARTHTGELFF. CDR3 bases: TGTGCCAGGACTCACACCGGGGAGCTGTTTTTT.

In this sample, this clonotype turned up many times. The chain links TRBV10-3 to TRBJ2-5, with a possible D match to TRBD2 (7 bases). Germline lookup yields CDR1 ENHRY and CDR2 SYGVKD. V was clipped by 3 bases and J by 3 bases, with 14 bases between them. The CDR3 runs 15 residues. As DNA, the CDR3 is TGTGCCATCAGTGATAACAAGGGGGGGGAAGAGACCCAGTACTTC. Protein sequence: CAISDNKGGEETQYF.

This clonotype appeared a few times. V and J are TRBV3-1 and TRBJ2-1; 10 positions match TRBD2. The CDR3 spans 15 residues. Unmatched junction bases numbered 2, after V lost 4 bases and J lost 2 bases. Per the germline V gene, CDR1 is LGHDT and CDR2 is YNNKEL (reference sequence). CDR3 residues: CASSPSGGAYNEQFF. In DNA, the CDR3 is TGTGCCAGCAGCCCAAGCGGGGGGGCCTACAATGAGCAGTTCTTC.

This clonotype showed up many times. V gene TRBV7-2 combines with J gene TRBJ2-7; no firm D call. This CDR3 is 12 amino acids long. CDR1 and CDR2 (germline): SGHTA, FQGNSA. The V end was cut by 3 bases, the J end by 6 bases, with 9 bases between. As DNA, the CDR3 is TGTGCCAGCAGCTTTACCGGGCTCGAGCAGTACTTC. Encoded protein: CASSFTGLEQYF.

The V call is TRBV5-5, the J call TRBJ1-6; D uncertain. Germline CDR1 reads SGHKS; CDR2 reads YYEKEE (reference sequence). V was cut by 0 bases and J by 7 bases, with 5 bases left in between. The CDR3 runs 13 residues. For the CDR3, the DNA is TGTGCCAGCAGCTTGGAATACAATTCACCCCTCCACTTT. Protein sequence: CASSLEYNSPLHF. The variable domain in full, with the rest retrieved from reference TRBV5-5 and TRBJ1-6, is DAGVTQSPTHLIKTRGQQVTLRCSPISGHKSVSWYQQVLGQGPQFIFQYYEKEERGRGNFPDRFSARQFPNYSSELNVNALLLGDSALYLCASSLEYNSPLHFGNGTRLTVT.

This clonotype was found many times. The rearrangement uses TRBV20-1 and TRBJ1-5; the D gene is possibly TRBD1 (5 bases). Germline assignment: CDR1 DFQATT and CDR2 SNEGSKA (reference sequence). The CDR3 runs 15 residues. Trimming cost V 3 bases and J 4 bases, with 16 bases left between them. CDR3 amino acids: CSARGPGSGNQPQHF. The CDR3, as DNA: TGCAGTGCTAGGGGGCCAGGGTCCGGAAATCAGCCCCAGCATTTT.